Each of the 6 T cell receptor beta chains below was sequenced from the same sample in a study of STAT3 mutations in large granular lymphocyte leukemia. No antigens are known for them. TCRdb's copy holds only in-frame clones and misses some; the assay was immunoSEQ multiplex PCR. The table records 2,500 to 3,500 clones, roughly two fifths of them present only once. Study-level findings and limits: Every T-LGLL patient had at least one immunodominant TCRbeta clonotype.

Sequencing was performed on peripheral blood mononuclear cells. Every receptor here comes from a man aged 50 or older with T-cell large granular lymphocyte leukemia. Some clones in this sample may be carry-over from other donors' samples.

This clone came up a few times. The CDR3 region is CASSVEGSPYEQYF. For the CDR3, the DNA is TGTGCCAGCAGCGTAGAAGGGTCTCCGTACGAGCAGTACTTC. The chain combines TRBV9 with TRBJ2-7; D is unclear. Germline values: CDR1 SGDLS, CDR2 YYNGEE. The CDR3 has 14 residues. V shed 0 bases and J shed 4 bases, with 11 bases lying between them.

In this sample, this clone turned up a few times. The V call is TRBV25-1, the J call TRBJ2-7, with 9 nucleotides matching TRBD1. Germline loops: CDR1 MGHDK, CDR2 SYGVNS. Trimming removed 9 bases from V and 3 bases from J; junction bases left unmatched: 6. The CDR3 contains 13 residues. CDR3 region: CARDGTGNYEQYF. DNA of the CDR3: TGTGCCAGGGATGGGACAGGGAACTACGAGCAGTACTTC.

V gene TRBV18 combines with J gene TRBJ2-5; no reliable D call. Trimming removed 4 bases from V and 3 bases from J, with 0 bases in between. Per germline, CDR1 KGHSH and CDR2 LQKENI. The CDR3 is made up of 10 amino acids. The CDR3 sequence: CASSQETQYF. The CDR3, as DNA: TGTGCCAGCTCACAAGAGACCCAGTACTTC. The variable domain in full, completed from reference TRBV18 and TRBJ2-5, reads NAGVMQNPRHLVRRRGQEARLRCSPMKGHSHVYWYRQLPEEGLKFMVYLQKENIIDESGMPKERFSAEFPKEGPSILRIQQVVRGDSAAYFCASSQETQYFGPGTRLLVL.

There are a few counts of this clone. V is TRBV18 and J is TRBJ2-5; 14 bases fit TRBD2. Trimming at V came to 2 bases and at J to 5 bases, leaving 4 bases not matched to a gene. The CDR3 runs to 16 residues. Germline V CDR1 and CDR2: KGHSH, LQKENI. This CDR3 is CASSPKGLAGGETQYF. As DNA, the CDR3 is TGTGCCAGCTCACCAAAAGGACTAGCGGGAGGTGAGACCCAGTACTTC.

This clone was counted a few times. The chain combines TRBV5-1 with TRBJ2-3; no definite D call. CDR3 length: 13 amino acids. CDR1 SGHRS and CDR2 YFSETQ come from the germline V gene. V dropped 5 bases and J dropped 6 bases, with 13 bases sitting between them. The CDR3, as DNA: TGCGCCAGCAGAGGGCCTCCCGGGGATACGCAGTATTTT. Amino acid sequence: CASRGPPGDTQYF. Using reference TRBV5-1 and TRBJ2-3 for the parts outside the CDR3, the full variable domain is KAGVTQTPRYLIKTRGQQVTLSCSPISGHRSVSWYQQTPGQGLQFLFEYFSETQRNKGNFPGRFSGRQFSNSRSEMNVSTLELGDSALYLCASRGPPGDTQYFGPGTRLTVL.

The rearrangement links TRBV7-9 to TRBJ2-3, with 9 bases matching TRBD2. Trimming removed 5 bases from V and 4 bases from J; junction bases left unmatched: 10. Germline-derived CDR1 and CDR2 are SEHNR and FQNEAQ (reference sequence). The CDR3 is 16 amino acids. The CDR3 sequence: CASSLNPGLASDTQYF. The CDR3 nucleotides read TGTGCCAGCAGCCTAAATCCGGGACTAGCATCAGATACGCAGTATTTT.